These 23 T cell receptor beta chains originate from one sample sequenced in a study of OX40 agonist ivuxolimab in advanced cancers. Assay: immunoSEQ multiplex PCR; the TCRdb copy retains only in-frame clones and omits some. The top ten hold about 3.8% of the sample, which has around 83,000 clones, over 75% seen once. The material was CD4+ or CD8+ T cells sorted from blood, obtained in a trial of the OX40 agonist ivuxolimab. The source of these receptors is an adult with an advanced solid tumor such as melanoma, head and neck, liver or kidney cancer.

The rearrangement links TRBV28 to TRBJ2-1, with 8 bases fitting TRBD2. Germline V gene sequence: CDR1 MDHEN, CDR2 SYDVKM. Germline trimming cut 6 bases from V and 3 bases from J; bases unmatched to any gene: 7. The CDR3 totals 15 residues. CDR3 in DNA: TGTGCCAGCAGAAAGAGCGGGAGCATCTACAATGAGCAGTTCTTC. As protein: CASRKSGSIYNEQFF.

The chain uses TRBV7-2 and TRBJ2-7, with 8 bases aligning to TRBD1. CDR1 is SGHTA, CDR2 FQGNSA, per germline. CDR3 length: 15 residues. Trimming cost V 1 base and J 4 bases; bases outside gene matches: 6. CDR3 region: CASSLDPGGYYEQYF. The CDR3 DNA reads as TGTGCCAGCAGCTTAGATCCAGGGGGCTATTACGAGCAGTACTTC.

The chain recombines TRBV5-1 with TRBJ2-7, with 9 bases fitting TRBD2. V lost 5 bases to trimming and J lost 4 bases; unmatched junction nucleotides: 19. The germline V gene encodes CDR1 SGHRS and CDR2 YFSETQ. This CDR3 comprises 18 residues. The CDR3 DNA reads as TGCGCCAGCAGTCCCAACGGAGGTGGGGCTAGCGGGATTTACGAGCAGTACTTC. Encoded protein: CASSPNGGGASGIYEQYF.

The genes are TRBV11-3 and TRBJ2-3; D call uncertain. Deletions cut 3 bases from V and 2 bases from J, with 9 bases between. The CDR3 length is 14 residues. Germline CDR1 reads SGHNT; CDR2 reads YENEEA. CDR3 coding DNA: TGTGCCAGCAGCTTCACCGGGCCCACAGATACGCAGTATTTT. Encoded protein: CASSFTGPTDTQYF.

The chain employs TRBV18 and TRBJ2-5; D not resolved. CDR1 and CDR2 (germline): KGHSH, LQKENI. V lost 3 bases to trimming and J lost 1 base, with 15 bases between them. CDR3 size: 16 residues. The CDR3 DNA reads as TGTGCCAGCTCACCCCCGACGAACTTATTCCAAGAGACCCAGTACTTC. This gives the protein CASSPPTNLFQETQYF.

The J gene is TRBJ2-1, the V gene TRBV5-1, with D perhaps matching TRBD1 (5 bases). Germline V CDR1 and CDR2: SGHRS, YFSETQ. The CDR3 runs 14 residues. Trimming stripped 4 bases from V and 10 bases from J, with 18 bases between. CDR3 DNA sequence: TGCGCCAGCAGCACAAGACAAGGTCAGGGCGAGCAGTTCTTC. Its protein product is CASSTRQGQGEQFF.

The genes are TRBV7-6 and TRBJ1-3; D gene unclear. The CDR3 totals 14 residues. The ends were cut back, 2 bases at V and 2 bases at J, with 7 bases in the middle. Germline assignment: CDR1 SGHVS and CDR2 FNYEAQ. CDR3 amino acids: CASSLSAAGNTIYF. For the CDR3, the DNA is TGTGCCAGCAGCTTATCGGCAGCTGGAAACACCATATATTTT.

This sequence joins TRBV18 and TRBJ2-1; either TRBD1 or TRBD2 may fit D (5 bases each). The CDR3 has 15 amino acids. The V and J ends lost 6 bases and 5 bases respectively, with 17 bases between them. The germline gives CDR1 KGHSH, CDR2 LQKENI. In nucleotides, the CDR3 is TGTGCCAGCTCCCTTCGGGGCGGAGGAGACAATGAGCAGTTCTTC. Translation: CASSLRGGGDNEQFF. Complete variable domain (other parts from reference TRBV18 and TRBJ2-1): NAGVMQNPRHLVRRRGQEARLRCSPMKGHSHVYWYRQLPEEGLKFMVYLQKENIIDESGMPKERFSAEFPKEGPSILRIQQVVRGDSAAYFCASSLRGGGDNEQFFGPGTRLTVL.

The chain combines TRBV14 with TRBJ2-1; maybe TRBD1 (5 bases). CDR1 and CDR2 (germline): SGHDN, FVKESK. The CDR3 length is 15 residues. The V end lost 0 bases, the J end lost 6 bases, and 12 bases lay between the germline ends. CDR3: CASSQEWQGLNEQFF. DNA for the CDR3: TGTGCCAGCAGCCAAGAATGGCAGGGTCTCAATGAGCAGTTCTTC.

This rearrangement joins TRBV7-9 to TRBJ1-1, with 7 bases lining up with TRBD1. Germline-derived CDR1 and CDR2 are SEHNR and FQNEAQ (reference sequence). This CDR3 comprises 16 residues. With V trimmed by 7 bases and J by 1 base, 12 bases remained unmatched. The CDR3 bases are TGTGCCAGCACCCGGATCTTCGACAGGGCGAACACTGAAGCTTTCTTT. Encoded protein: CASTRIFDRANTEAFF.

This chain connects TRBV7-2 to TRBJ2-7; D might be TRBD2 (5 bases). CDR3 size: 15 residues. Looked up from germline, CDR1 is SGHTA and CDR2 is FQGNSA. The V gene lost 1 base and the J gene lost 3 bases, with 13 bases spanning the gap. For the CDR3, the DNA is TGTGCCAGCAGCTTAGGGGTGGGAGTGCACTACGAGCAGTACTTC. Its protein product is CASSLGVGVHYEQYF. Full variable domain (rest looked up from reference TRBV7-2 and TRBJ2-7): GAGVSQSPSNKVTEKGKDVELRCDPISGHTALYWYRQSLGQGLEFLIYFQGNSAPDKSGLPSDRFSAERTGGSVSTLTIQRTQQEDSAVYLCASSLGVGVHYEQYFGPGTRLTVT.

CDR3 in amino acids: CASSSGQLSSYFF. The CDR3 nucleotides read TGTGCCAGCAGCTCAGGACAGCTATCCTCCTATTTCTTT. The chain links TRBV7-9 to TRBJ1-1; a possible D gene is TRBD1 (6 bases). CDR3 length: 13 amino acids. V was clipped by 4 bases and J by 13 bases, with 19 bases between them. The V gene's germline CDR1 is SEHNR and CDR2 FQNEAQ (reference sequence).

J is TRBJ2-2 and V is TRBV27; 12 bases are a match to TRBD2. The junction had 3 bases not matched to a gene; V was cut back by 1 base and J by 6 bases. The CDR3 has 16 residues. Looked up from germline, CDR1 is MNHEY and CDR2 is SMNVEV (reference sequence). The CDR3 bases are TGTGCCAGCAGTTTATTGGGACTAGCGGGTTCCGGGGAGCTGTTTTTT. It yields the protein CASSLLGLAGSGELFF.

The genes are TRBV10-2 and TRBJ2-7, with D possibly called TRBD1 or TRBD2 (5 bases each). The CDR3 is 16 residues long. Germline lookup yields CDR1 WSHSY and CDR2 SAAADI. V lost 1 base and J lost 4, with 17 bases in between. In DNA, the CDR3 is TGCGCCAGCAGTGAGTTTAAACAGGATAGAGGGTACGAGCAGTACTTC. It translates to CASSEFKQDRGYEQYF.

The rearrangement uses TRBV5-1 and TRBJ2-1, with D perhaps matching TRBD2 (7 bases). V was trimmed by 5 bases and J by 7 bases, leaving 16 bases between them. Germline assignment: CDR1 SGHRS and CDR2 YFSETQ. CDR3 size: 14 residues. This chain's CDR3 is CASSLGGADNEQFF. The CDR3 coding sequence is TGCGCCAGCAGTTTAGGGGGGGCTGATAATGAGCAGTTCTTC.

The CDR3 sequence is CASSDPQGGTDTQYF. The CDR3 DNA reads TGCGCCAGCAGTGACCCGCAGGGGGGCACAGATACGCAGTATTTT. The rearrangement uses TRBV10-1 and TRBJ2-3; the match to TRBD1 covers 7 bases. Germline CDR1 and CDR2: WNHNN and SYGVQD (reference sequence). The CDR3 covers 15 residues. J was trimmed by 1 base and V by 3 bases; bases with no gene match: 4.

The chain carries TRBV2 and TRBJ1-4, with no clear D. Germline CDR1 is SNHLY and CDR2 is FYNNEI. The CDR3 sequence is 16 residues long. V shed 4 bases and J shed 5 bases, with 17 bases lying between them. CDR3 amino acids: CASSASSRSFNEKLFF. The CDR3 bases are TGTGCCAGCAGTGCGTCTTCCAGGAGTTTCAATGAAAAACTGTTTTTT.

This chain joins TRBV5-5 and TRBJ1-2; D gene unclear. The CDR3 is made up of 13 amino acids. Between the trimmed V and J ends, which lost 2 bases and 2 bases, there was a span of 7 bases. Per germline, CDR1 SGHKS and CDR2 YYEKEE (reference sequence). The CDR3 DNA is TGTGCCAGCAGCTTAGACACCAACTATGGCTACACCTTC. This sequence encodes CASSLDTNYGYTF.

Concerning this clone itself: The junction shows a germline mismatch at one end, possibly a read error. The chain employs TRBV7-7 and TRBJ2-5; D remains ambiguous. The germline CDR1 and CDR2 sequences are SSHAT and FNYEAQ (reference sequence). The CDR3 has 12 amino acids. The CDR3 region has the DNA TGTGCTAGCAGCGCGGCGTCGGAGACCCAGTACTTC. Translating it yields CASSAASETQYF. The entire variable domain, with the rest obtained from reference TRBV7-7 and TRBJ2-5, is as follows: GAGVSQSPRYKVTKRGQDVTLRCDPISSHATLYWYQQALGQGPEFLTYFNYEAQPDKSGLPSDRFSAERPEGSISTLTIQRTEQRDSAMYRCASSAASETQYFGPGTRLLVL.

This rearrangement joins TRBV29-1 to TRBJ2-5, with unresolved D. Germline V CDR1 and CDR2: SQVTM, ANQGSEA. This CDR3 is 12 amino acids long. V was shortened by 6 bases and J by 5 bases, with 13 bases between the two germline ends. Written as DNA, the CDR3 is TGCAGCGTGCGTCAGGAAGGGGAGACCCAGTACTTC. The encoded protein is CSVRQEGETQYF.

The chain recombines TRBV5-1 with TRBJ2-7, with D unresolved. Looked up from germline, CDR1 is SGHRS and CDR2 is YFSETQ. The CDR3 is made up of 16 amino acids. The V end was cut by 0 bases, the J end by 0 bases, with 13 bases between. The CDR3 here is CASSLEGLTTSYEQYF. In DNA, the CDR3 is TGCGCCAGCAGCTTGGAAGGGCTCACTACCTCCTACGAGCAGTACTTC.

The CDR3 nucleotides read TGTGCCAGCAGTGAGACCCTCCCACCCAACTATGGCTACACCTTC. Protein product: CASSETLPPNYGYTF. The chain links TRBV6-1 to TRBJ1-2; D uncertain. The CDR3 spans 15 residues. Germline-derived CDR1 and CDR2 are MNHNS and SASEGT. Trimming removed 3 bases from V and 2 bases from J, with 13 bases in between.

This chain uses TRBV6-1 with TRBJ2-1, with D unresolved. This CDR3 contains 11 residues. Germline values: CDR1 MNHNS, CDR2 SASEGT. V shed 5 bases and J shed 8 bases, with 7 bases lying between them. As DNA, the CDR3 is TGTGCCAGCAGTTACAGAGATGAGCAGTTCTTC. Translation gives CASSYRDEQFF.